A selection of T cell receptor beta chains follows, all from one sample in a study of CD8 T cells in Susac syndrome. TCRdb called the immunoSEQ multiplex PCR reads again in MiXCR, with one record for every CDR3 protein. The data show under 80,000 distinct CDR3 sequences, with under 95% seen just once and roughly 0.56% held by the top ten. The specimen was CD4+ T cells from PBMCs. Every receptor here comes from a human donor with Susac syndrome. The CDR3 runs from the conserved cysteine through the conserved F or W. The D gene is left open where the match is weak. Rows may omit the clone size; those that give it use once, few, many or a size class.

j_call | clone_size | d_call | v_call | cdr3_nt | cdr3_aa
TRBJ2-7 | NA | NA | TRBV14 | TGTGCCAGCAGCCCCTATGCGGGACCAATGTACGAGCAGTACTTC | CASSPYAGPMYEQYF
TRBJ1-1 | NA | TRBD1 | TRBV20-1 | TGCAGTGCTAGAGATCGGGGACAGGGGATATCTCGAACTGAAGCTTTCTTT | CSARDRGQGISRTEAFF
TRBJ2-3 | NA | TRBD2 | TRBV6-1 | TGTGCCAGCAGTGAACGGGGGACTAGCGGGGGGTTCACAGATACGCAGTATTTT | CASSERGTSGGFTDTQYF
TRBJ1-2 | once | NA | TRBV25-1 | TGTGCCAGCAGTGCGGGTGTAGCTGGCTACACCTTC | CASSAGVAGYTF
TRBJ2-2 | NA | TRBD1 | TRBV7-9 | TGTGCCAGCAGCTTGGGGACAGGGATCACCGGGGAGCTGTTTTTT | CASSLGTGITGELFF
TRBJ2-7 | NA | NA | TRBV30 | TGTGCCTGGAGTTCTGGCTACGAGCAGTACTTC | CAWSSGYEQYF
TRBJ1-3 | NA | NA | TRBV27 | TGTGCCAGAGGTTCCCAGGCACGGGCCTCTGGAAACACCATATATTTT | CARGSQARASGNTIYF
TRBJ2-1 | NA | NA | TRBV5-6 | TGTGCCAGCAGCTTGATACTCATCCTGGACAGCTCCTACAATGAGCAGTTCTTC | CASSLILILDSSYNEQFF
TRBJ1-3 | NA | TRBD1 | TRBV11-2 | TGTGCCAGCAGCTTAGGACAGGGAACTGGAAACACCATATATTTT | CASSLGQGTGNTIYF
TRBJ1-3 | NA | TRBD1 | TRBV19 | TGTGCCAGTACCAGGACAGGTGATGGAAACACCATATATTTT | CASTRTGDGNTIYF
TRBJ2-1 | once | TRBD2 | TRBV7-2 | TGTGCCAGCAGCTTTCAAAGCGGGAGCGGGTACAATGAGCAGTTCTTC | CASSFQSGSGYNEQFF
TRBJ2-7 | NA | TRBD2 | TRBV6-1 | TGTGCCAGCAGCCCTTTGGGGGGAGGGAGATCCTACGAGCAGTACTTC | CASSPLGGGRSYEQYF
TRBJ1-2 | NA | NA | TRBV3-1 | TGTGCTACTGCAAGAGGGATTGGCTACACCTTC | CATARGIGYTF
TRBJ2-1 | NA | TRBD2 | TRBV9 | TGTGCCAGCAGCGTAGACCCCAGCGGGACCTTCGGGCAGTTCTTC | CASSVDPSGTFGQFF
TRBJ2-3 | NA | NA | TRBV7-2 | TGTGCCAGCAGCGCAGGGGGGCTCACAGATACGCAGTATTTT | CASSAGGLTDTQYF
TRBJ2-7 | NA | NA | TRBV7-2 | TGTGCCAGCAGGCGGGGGACAGACTCCTACGAGCAGTACTTC | CASRRGTDSYEQYF
TRBJ2-4 | NA | NA | TRBV28 | TGTGCCAGCAGCCTACAGGGAGCCAAAAACATTCAGTACTTC | CASSLQGAKNIQYF
TRBJ1-1 | NA | NA | TRBV20-1 | TGCAGTGCTAGAGGGGCCAGCGAACAAGCTTTCTTT | CSARGASEQAFF
TRBJ2-7 | NA | TRBD1 | TRBV6-2/TRBV6-3 | TGTGCCAGCATTTACCGGCCGGACAGGAACTACGAGCAGTACTTC | CASIYRPDRNYEQYF
TRBJ2-1 | NA | NA | TRBV7-6 | TGTGCCAGCAGCTTAGTGGGAGGAGGGGCCAATGAGCAGTTCTTC | CASSLVGGGANEQFF
TRBJ2-5 | NA | TRBD1 | TRBV5-4 | TGTGCCAGCAGCTTGACCGCAGGGACAGGGCAGGCCCAGTACTTC | CASSLTAGTGQAQYF
TRBJ2-2 | NA | NA | TRBV20-1 | TGCAGTGCTAGAATCGATCAAGTATCCAGGGAGCTGTTTTTT | CSARIDQVSRELFF
TRBJ2-1 | NA | NA | TRBV7-2 | TGTGCCAGCAGCTTAGAGGGACTTCCGCCGTACAATGAGCAGTTCTTC | CASSLEGLPPYNEQFF
TRBJ1-5 | NA | NA | TRBV2 | TGTGCCAGCAGTGGGCGTGGGTTTAGCAATCAGCCCCAGCATTTT | CASSGRGFSNQPQHF
TRBJ1-5 | NA | NA | TRBV5-6 | TGTGCCAGCAGCCGATCGCGGGCGCCTCAGCCCCAGCATTTT | CASSRSRAPQPQHF
TRBJ2-5 | NA | NA | TRBV7-2 | TGTGCCAGCAGCTTAGGGGGGGCACAGGGGGAGACCCAGTACTTC | CASSLGGAQGETQYF
TRBJ1-1 | NA | TRBD1 | TRBV5-1 | TGCGCCAGCAGCCTGTGGGCAGGGGGTGAAGCTTTCTTT | CASSLWAGGEAFF
TRBJ1-5 | NA | NA | TRBV28 | TGTGCCAGCAGTTCACCGGTTAGTCAGCCCCAGCATTTT | CASSSPVSQPQHF
TRBJ2-1 | NA | TRBD2 | TRBV20-1 | TGCAGTCCTTCCCGGACGAAGCGGGGGGGGATCAACAATGAGCAGTTCTTC | CSPSRTKRGGINNEQFF
TRBJ2-1 | NA | NA | TRBV29-1 | TGCAGCGTTGTGGGTAGAACGCATGAGCAGTTCTTC | CSVVGRTHEQFF
TRBJ2-7 | NA | NA | TRBV4-3 | TGCGCCAGCAGCCAAGTCATCGGGGCTTTCGAGCAGTACTTC | CASSQVIGAFEQYF
TRBJ2-2 | NA | TRBD1 | TRBV6-1 | TGTGCCAGCAGGGACAGGGCCACAGCTCACACCGGGGAGCTGTTTTTT | CASRDRATAHTGELFF